These T cell receptor beta chains were read from a single sample in a study of blood T cell repertoires in COVID-19. Measured with immunoSEQ multiplex PCR; TCRdb has only the in-frame clones, and not every one. The profile shows about 370,000 clones, around 92% of them singletons. The sample was peripheral blood. The source is a woman under 40 with COVID-19, enrolled during active disease. Both conserved end residues are part of each CDR3. D genes are given only for firm matches. For some rows the clone size is stated as once, few or many, or as a class when expanded; others skip it.

TRBV11-2	TRBD1	TRBJ2-5	NA	TGTGCCAGCAGCCGTGGACAGGGACAAGAGACCCAGTACTTC	CASSRGQGQETQYF
TRBV5-1	TRBD2	TRBJ2-2	NA	TGCGCCAGCAGCTTGTTTACTAGCGGGGACACCGGGGAGCTGTTTTTT	CASSLFTSGDTGELFF
TRBV10-2	NA	TRBJ2-7	NA	TGCGCCAGCAGTGATTGGTGGGCCACGTTCGACGAGCAGTACTTC	CASSDWWATFDEQYF
TRBV28	TRBD1	TRBJ1-3	NA	TGTGCCAGCAGTTCGACTCGACAGGGGGGCGGAAACACCATATATTTT	CASSSTRQGGGNTIYF
TRBV6-1	TRBD1	TRBJ1-4	NA	TGTGCCAGCAGTGAAAATATTGGACAGGGGACCGGTAAACTGTTTTTT	CASSENIGQGTGKLFF
TRBV19	NA	TRBJ1-2	once	TGTGCCAGTAGTACCCCCTCCAGGGGAAGTGGCTATGGCTACACCTTC	CASSTPSRGSGYGYTF
TRBV6-5	TRBD1	TRBJ1-5	NA	TGTGCCAGCAGTTCCCCGGGACAGGGGGCTCAGCCCCAGCATTTT	CASSSPGQGAQPQHF
TRBV5-4	NA	TRBJ2-3	few	TGTGCCAGCAGCTTGGATAGTGTTAGCACAGATACGCAGTATTTT	CASSLDSVSTDTQYF
TRBV10-3	NA	TRBJ1-1	NA	TGTGCCATCAGGGCGGGGACGGAGGGAGGCACTGAAGCTTTCTTT	CAIRAGTEGGTEAFF
TRBV7-8	TRBD1	TRBJ2-3	NA	TGTGCCAGCAGCTTAGGACAGGGGCGCGGCACAGATACGCAGTATTTT	CASSLGQGRGTDTQYF
TRBV10-2	NA	TRBJ2-7	NA	TGCGCCAGCAGTGAGTCTAGGAGAGTAAGGCAGTACTTC	CASSESRRVRQYF
TRBV28	NA	TRBJ1-1	NA	TGTGCCAGCAGTCCGATGCGCGAAGCTTTCTTT	CASSPMREAFF
TRBV4-3	NA	TRBJ1-1	NA	TGCGCCAGCAGCCAAGATTCATCGAACACTGAAGCTTTCTTT	CASSQDSSNTEAFF
TRBV30	TRBD1	TRBJ1-1	once	TGTGCCTGGGAGGCCGGGACAGTGAACACTGAAGCTTTCTTT	CAWEAGTVNTEAFF
TRBV6-5	TRBD1	TRBJ1-1	few	TGTGCCAGCAGTTACTCTCCTTGGGACAGGGACACTGAAGCTTTCTTT	CASSYSPWDRDTEAFF
TRBV9	TRBD2	TRBJ2-3	NA	TGTGCCAGCAGCACCCGGCGGGAGGGTAGCACAGATACGCAGTATTTT	CASSTRREGSTDTQYF
TRBV6-2/TRBV6-3	NA	TRBJ1-2	NA	TGTGCCAGCAGTTACTCGAGTCAACACTATGGCTACACCTTC	CASSYSSQHYGYTF
TRBV19	TRBD1	TRBJ1-1	once	TGTGCCAGTAGTATTCGCCCGGGACAGACGCATGAAGCTTTCTTT	CASSIRPGQTHEAFF
TRBV29-1	TRBD1	TRBJ1-2	NA	TGCAGCGGGAGACAGGGTGATGGCTACACCTTC	CSGRQGDGYTF
TRBV2	TRBD2	TRBJ2-7	NA	TGTGCCATCACCAAGATGACTAGCGGGTCCTACGAGCAGTACTTC	CAITKMTSGSYEQYF
TRBV19	TRBD1	TRBJ1-1	once	TGTGCCACTCACAGGGGGCAGGGGTTCACTGAAGCTTTCTTT	CATHRGQGFTEAFF
TRBV5-8	TRBD2	TRBJ2-4	NA	TGTGCCAGCAGCTTAACGGGACTAGCGGGAGCCAAAAACATTCAGTACTTC	CASSLTGLAGAKNIQYF
TRBV7-2	NA	TRBJ2-3	NA	TGTGCCAGCAGCCCCGACTGGGGGGAAAGCACAGATACGCAGTATTTT	CASSPDWGESTDTQYF